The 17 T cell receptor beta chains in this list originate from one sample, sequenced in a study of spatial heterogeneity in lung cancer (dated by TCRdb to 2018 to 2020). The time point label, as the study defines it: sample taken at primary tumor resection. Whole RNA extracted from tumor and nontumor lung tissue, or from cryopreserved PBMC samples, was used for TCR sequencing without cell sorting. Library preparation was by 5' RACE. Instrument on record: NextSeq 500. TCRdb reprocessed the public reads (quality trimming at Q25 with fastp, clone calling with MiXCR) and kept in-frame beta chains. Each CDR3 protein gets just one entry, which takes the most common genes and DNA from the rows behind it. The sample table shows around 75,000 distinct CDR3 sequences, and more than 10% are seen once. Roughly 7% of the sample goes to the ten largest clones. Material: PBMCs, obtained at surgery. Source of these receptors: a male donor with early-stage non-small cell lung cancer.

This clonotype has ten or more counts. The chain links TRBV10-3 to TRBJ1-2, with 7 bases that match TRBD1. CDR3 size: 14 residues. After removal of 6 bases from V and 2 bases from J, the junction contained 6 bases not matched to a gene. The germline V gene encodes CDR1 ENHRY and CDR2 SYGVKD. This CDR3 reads CAIRREGANYGYTF. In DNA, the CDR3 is TGTGCCATCAGGAGGGAGGGGGCGAACTATGGCTACACCTTC.

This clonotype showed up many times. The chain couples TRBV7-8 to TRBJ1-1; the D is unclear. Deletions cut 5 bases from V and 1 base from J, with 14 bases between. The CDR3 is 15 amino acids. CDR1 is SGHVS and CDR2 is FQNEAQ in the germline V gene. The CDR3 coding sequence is TGTGCCAGCAGCACGCTTACAGCTACGAACACTGAAGCTTTCTTT. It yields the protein CASSTLTATNTEAFF. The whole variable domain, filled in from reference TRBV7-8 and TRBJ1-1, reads GAGVSQSPRYKVAKRGQDVALRCDPISGHVSLFWYQQALGQGPEFLTYFQNEAQLDKSGLPSDRFFAERPEGSVSTLKIQRTQQEDSAVYLCASSTLTATNTEAFFGQGTRLTVV.

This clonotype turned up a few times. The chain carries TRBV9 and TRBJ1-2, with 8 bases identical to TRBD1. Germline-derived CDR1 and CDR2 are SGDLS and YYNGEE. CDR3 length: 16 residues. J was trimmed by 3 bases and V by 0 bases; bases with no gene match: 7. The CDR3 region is CASSVGGQGLYYGYTF. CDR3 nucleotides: TGTGCCAGCAGCGTAGGAGGACAGGGCCTCTACTATGGCTACACCTTC.

The CDR3: CASRDQGPSYEQYF. CDR3 in DNA: TGTGCCAGCAGAGACCAGGGACCCTCCTACGAGCAGTACTTC. The chain has TRBV2 and TRBJ2-7, with D tentatively TRBD1 or TRBD2 (5 bases each). Germline values: CDR1 SNHLY, CDR2 FYNNEI. This CDR3 has 14 amino acids. The V gene lost 6 bases and the J gene lost 0 bases, with 12 bases spanning the gap.

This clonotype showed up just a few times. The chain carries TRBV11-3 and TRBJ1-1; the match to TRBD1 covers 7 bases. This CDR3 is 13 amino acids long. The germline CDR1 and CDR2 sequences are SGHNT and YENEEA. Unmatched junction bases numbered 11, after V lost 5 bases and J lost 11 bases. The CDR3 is CASSGLGGYQAFF. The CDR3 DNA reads TGTGCCAGCAGCGGATTAGGGGGCTATCAGGCTTTCTTT.

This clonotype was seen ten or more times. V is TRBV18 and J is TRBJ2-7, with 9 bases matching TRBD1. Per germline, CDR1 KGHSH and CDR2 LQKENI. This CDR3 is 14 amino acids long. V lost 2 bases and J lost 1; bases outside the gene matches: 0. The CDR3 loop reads CASSPGQGSYEQYF. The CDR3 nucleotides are TGTGCCAGCTCACCAGGACAGGGGTCCTACGAGCAGTACTTC. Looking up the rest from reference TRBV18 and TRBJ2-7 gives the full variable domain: NAGVMQNPRHLVRRRGQEARLRCSPMKGHSHVYWYRQLPEEGLKFMVYLQKENIIDESGMPKERFSAEFPKEGPSILRIQQVVRGDSAAYFCASSPGQGSYEQYFGPGTRLTVT.

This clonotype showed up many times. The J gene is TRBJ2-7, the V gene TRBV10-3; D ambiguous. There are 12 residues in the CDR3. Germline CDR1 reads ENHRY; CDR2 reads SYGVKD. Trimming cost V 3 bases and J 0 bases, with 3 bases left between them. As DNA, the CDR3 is TGTGCCATCAGTGACTTCTCCTACGAGCAGTACTTC. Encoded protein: CAISDFSYEQYF.

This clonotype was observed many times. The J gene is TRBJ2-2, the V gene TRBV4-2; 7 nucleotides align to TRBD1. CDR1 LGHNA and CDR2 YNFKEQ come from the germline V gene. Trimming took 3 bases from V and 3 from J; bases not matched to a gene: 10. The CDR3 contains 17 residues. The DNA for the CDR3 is TGTGCCAGCAGCCACGAAACCGGGACAGAGTACACCGGGGAGCTGTTTTTT. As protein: CASSHETGTEYTGELFF.

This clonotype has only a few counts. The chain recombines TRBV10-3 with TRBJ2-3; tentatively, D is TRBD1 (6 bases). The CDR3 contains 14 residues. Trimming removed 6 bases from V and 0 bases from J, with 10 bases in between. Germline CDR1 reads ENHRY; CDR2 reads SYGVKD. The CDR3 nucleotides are TGTGCCATCAGGGGACAATCTAGCACAGATACGCAGTATTTT. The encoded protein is CAIRGQSSTDTQYF.

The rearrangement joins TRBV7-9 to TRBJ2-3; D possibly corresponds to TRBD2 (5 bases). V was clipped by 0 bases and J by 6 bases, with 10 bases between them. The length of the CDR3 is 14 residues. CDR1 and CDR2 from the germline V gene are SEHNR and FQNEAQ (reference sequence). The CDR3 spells CASSLARTRDTQYF. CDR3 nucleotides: TGTGCCAGCAGCTTAGCACGAACTAGGGATACGCAGTATTTT.

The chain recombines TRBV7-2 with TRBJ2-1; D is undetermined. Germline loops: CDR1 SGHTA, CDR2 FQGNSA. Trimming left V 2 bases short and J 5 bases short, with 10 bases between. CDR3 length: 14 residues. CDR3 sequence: CASSLSSANNEQFF. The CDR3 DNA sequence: TGTGCCAGCAGCTTAAGTTCGGCTAACAATGAGCAGTTCTTC.

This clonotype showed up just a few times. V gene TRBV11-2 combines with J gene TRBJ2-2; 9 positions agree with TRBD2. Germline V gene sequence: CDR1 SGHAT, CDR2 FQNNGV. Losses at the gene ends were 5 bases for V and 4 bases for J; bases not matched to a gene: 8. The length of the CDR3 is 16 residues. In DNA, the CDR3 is TGTGCCAGCAGCAATAGCGGGAGCAGAAGCACCGGGGAGCTGTTTTTT. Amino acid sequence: CASSNSGSRSTGELFF.

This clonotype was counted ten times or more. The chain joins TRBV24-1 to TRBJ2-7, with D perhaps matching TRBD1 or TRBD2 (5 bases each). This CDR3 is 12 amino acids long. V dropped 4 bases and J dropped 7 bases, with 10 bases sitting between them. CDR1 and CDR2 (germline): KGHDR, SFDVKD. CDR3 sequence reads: CATSDPWGEQYF. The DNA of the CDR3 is TGTGCCACCAGTGACCCGTGGGGGGAGCAGTACTTC.

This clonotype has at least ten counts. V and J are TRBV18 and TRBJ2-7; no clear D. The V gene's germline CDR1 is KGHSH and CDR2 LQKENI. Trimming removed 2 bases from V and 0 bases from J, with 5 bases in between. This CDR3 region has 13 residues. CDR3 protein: CASSPYNSYEQYF. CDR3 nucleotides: TGTGCCAGCTCACCATACAACTCCTACGAGCAGTACTTC.

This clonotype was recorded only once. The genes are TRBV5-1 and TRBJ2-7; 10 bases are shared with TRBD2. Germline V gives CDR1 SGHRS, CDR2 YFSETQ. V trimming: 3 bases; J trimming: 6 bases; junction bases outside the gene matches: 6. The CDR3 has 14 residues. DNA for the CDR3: TGCGCCAGCAGCTCTGGACTAGCGGCCTTCGAGCAGTACTTC. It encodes CASSSGLAAFEQYF.

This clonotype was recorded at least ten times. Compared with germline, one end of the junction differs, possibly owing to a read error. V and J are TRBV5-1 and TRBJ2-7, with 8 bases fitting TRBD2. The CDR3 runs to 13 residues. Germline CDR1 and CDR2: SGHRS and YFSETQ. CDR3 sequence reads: CASSSGSSYEQYF. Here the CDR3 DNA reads TGTGCCAGCTCCAGCGGGAGTTCCTACGAGCAGTACTTC.

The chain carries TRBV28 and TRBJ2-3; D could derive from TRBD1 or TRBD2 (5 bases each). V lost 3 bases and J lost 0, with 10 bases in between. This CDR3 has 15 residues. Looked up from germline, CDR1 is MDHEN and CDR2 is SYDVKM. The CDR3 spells CASSFRGKSTDTQYF. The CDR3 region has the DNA TGTGCCAGCAGTTTTCGGGGCAAAAGCACAGATACGCAGTATTTT.